These 25 T cell receptor beta chains originate from one sample sequenced in a study of blood T cell repertoires in COVID-19. Only in-frame clones appear in the TCRdb table, and some are missing; sequencing was by immunoSEQ multiplex PCR. The table has fewer than 350,000 clones, just under 85% seen once. Sample: peripheral blood. The source is a woman between 50 and 59 years old with active or convalescent COVID-19.

The chain recombines TRBV5-1 with TRBJ2-3; the match to TRBD2 covers 9 bases. Losses at the gene ends were 2 bases for V and 6 bases for J; bases not matched to a gene: 7. The CDR3 is made up of 15 amino acids. Germline CDR1 reads SGHRS; CDR2 reads YFSETQ. The CDR3 nucleotides read TGCGCCAGCAGCTTTAGGCCTAGCGGGGACGATACGCAGTATTTT. Protein sequence: CASSFRPSGDDTQYF.

V usage is TRBV6-1 and J usage is TRBJ2-1; 9 bases match TRBD2. V was pared by 2 bases and J by 1 base, with 0 bases of the junction left unmatched. This CDR3 has 15 amino acids. Germline loops: CDR1 MNHNS, CDR2 SASEGT. CDR3 DNA sequence: TGTGCCAGCAGTGAACTAGCGGGATCCTACAATGAGCAGTTCTTC. The encoded protein is CASSELAGSYNEQFF.

The chain employs TRBV18 and TRBJ1-2; perhaps TRBD1 as D (5 bases). The ends were cut back, 2 bases at V and 2 bases at J, with 12 bases in the middle. Per the germline V gene, CDR1 is KGHSH and CDR2 is LQKENI. The CDR3 has 15 residues. The DNA of the CDR3 is TGTGCCAGCTCACCAAAGGGCCAGGGCAACTATGGCTACACCTTC. Amino acids: CASSPKGQGNYGYTF.

This rearrangement joins TRBV12-3 or TRBV12-4 to TRBJ2-5; a possible D gene is TRBD1 (6 bases). There are 13 residues in the CDR3. V lost 5 bases and J lost 5, with 12 bases in between. Written as DNA, the CDR3 is TGTGCCAGCAGTGCACAGGGAAGGGAGACCCAGTACTTC. It is translated as CASSAQGRETQYF.

The chain combines TRBV6-5 with TRBJ1-1; a possible D gene is TRBD1 (6 bases). This CDR3 region has 15 residues. Trimming removed 7 bases at V and 0 bases at J, with 15 bases between. Germline V gives CDR1 MNHEY, CDR2 SVGAGI. CDR3 sequence reads: CASTLGTRMNTEAFF. CDR3 coding DNA: TGTGCCAGCACTCTCGGGACAAGAATGAACACTGAAGCTTTCTTT.

This rearrangement joins TRBV6-1 to TRBJ1-6; unclear D gene. The CDR3 extends over 15 amino acids. In germline, CDR1 is MNHNS, CDR2 SASEGT. Trimming stripped 1 base from V and 5 bases from J, with 9 bases between. CDR3 protein: CASSEGPVNNSPLHF. As DNA, the CDR3 is TGTGCCAGCAGTGAAGGTCCTGTTAATAATTCACCCCTCCACTTT.

The rearrangement links TRBV7-9 to TRBJ1-1; 8 positions match TRBD1. CDR3 size: 14 residues. Germline CDR1 is SEHNR and CDR2 is FQNEAQ (reference sequence). Germline trimming cut 5 bases from V and 2 bases from J; bases unmatched to any gene: 4. This chain's CDR3 is CASSRQGTNTEAFF. The CDR3 DNA follows: TGTGCCAGCAGCCGACAGGGGACAAACACTGAAGCTTTCTTT. Complete variable domain (other parts from reference TRBV7-9 and TRBJ1-1): DTGVSQNPRHKITKRGQNVTFRCDPISEHNRLYWYRQTLGQGPEFLTYFQNEAQLEKSRLLSDRFSAERPKGSFSTLEIQRTEQGDSAMYLCASSRQGTNTEAFFGQGTRLTVV.

The chain links TRBV2 to TRBJ1-2, with 9 bases matching TRBD1. In germline, CDR1 is SNHLY, CDR2 FYNNEI. The CDR3 has 14 amino acids. V was pared by 6 bases and J by 6 bases, with 8 bases of the junction left unmatched. As DNA, the CDR3 is TGTGCCAGCAGACCCGACAGGGGGGTTGATGGCTACACCTTC. Its translation is CASRPDRGVDGYTF.

The chain combines TRBV7-9 with TRBJ2-7, with 11 positions matching TRBD2. Germline loops: CDR1 SEHNR, CDR2 FQNEAQ (reference sequence). The CDR3 has 19 amino acids. V dropped 4 bases and J dropped 3; count of bases not matched to a gene: 17. The CDR3 protein is CASSSRSTLAGGQFYEQYF. The CDR3 bases are TGTGCCAGCAGCTCCCGATCAACTCTAGCGGGAGGTCAATTCTACGAGCAGTACTTC.

This clone was counted once. The chain carries TRBV27 and TRBJ2-3, with 15 positions matching TRBD2. CDR1 MNHEY and CDR2 SMNVEV come from the germline V gene (reference sequence). Trimming cost V 4 bases and J 4 bases; bases outside gene matches: 3. The CDR3 sequence is 16 residues long. The CDR3 DNA reads TGTGCCAGCAGTTCAGGACTAGCGGGAGGGCCAGATACGCAGTATTTT. Amino acid sequence: CASSSGLAGGPDTQYF.

The V call is TRBV5-1, the J call TRBJ2-3; a weak D match, TRBD1 (5 bases). Trimming removed 2 bases at V and 5 bases at J, with 12 bases between. The CDR3 runs 14 residues. CDR1 and CDR2 from the germline V gene are SGHRS and YFSETQ. CDR3 sequence reads: CASSLGQGGDTQYF. Written as DNA, the CDR3 is TGCGCCAGCAGCTTAGGGCAGGGCGGAGATACGCAGTATTTT.

The chain carries TRBV6-5 and TRBJ2-3; the match to TRBD1 covers 10 bases. J gave up 2 bases and V 5 bases, and 4 bases lay outside the gene matches. The germline V gene encodes CDR1 MNHEY and CDR2 SVGAGI. This CDR3 has 15 amino acids. The CDR3 DNA reads TGTGCCAGCAGTCTGGGACAGGGGTTCACAGATACGCAGTATTTT. It is translated as CASSLGQGFTDTQYF.

This chain connects TRBV5-5 to TRBJ2-1, with 12 bases aligning to TRBD2. Germline V CDR1 and CDR2: SGHKS, YYEKEE (reference sequence). V lost 4 bases, J lost 4 bases, and 9 bases stayed unmatched. The CDR3 has 17 residues. CDR3 sequence (DNA): TGTGCCAGCAGCCTAGGACTAGCGGGGTCAAGGTACAATGAGCAGTTCTTC. Protein product: CASSLGLAGSRYNEQFF.

The rearrangement uses TRBV5-1 and TRBJ2-5, with 14 bases lining up with TRBD2. V trimming: 4 bases; J trimming: 5 bases; junction bases outside the gene matches: 13. The CDR3 is made up of 18 amino acids. Germline V gene data show CDR1 as SGHRS and CDR2 as YFSETQ. The CDR3 sequence is CASSRGTSGRRYGETQYF. The CDR3 DNA reads TGCGCCAGCAGCCGTGGGACTAGCGGGAGAAGGTACGGGGAGACCCAGTACTTC.

This clone was seen ten or more times. This chain's CDR3 is CASSRQTSSGGSDTQYF. The CDR3 DNA sequence: TGTGCCAGCAGCCGCCAGACGTCTAGCGGGGGGTCAGATACGCAGTATTTT. The chain carries TRBV4-2 and TRBJ2-3, with TRBD2 matching 11 bases. V lost 4 bases and J lost 4; bases outside the gene matches: 10. From germline, CDR1 is LGHNA and CDR2 YNFKEQ. This CDR3 is built from 17 residues.

The rearrangement uses TRBV24-1 and TRBJ1-5; a weak D match, TRBD1 (5 bases). The CDR3 length is 16 residues. Germline CDR1 is KGHDR and CDR2 is SFDVKD. V was clipped by 0 bases and J by 6 bases, with 14 bases between them. This chain's CDR3 is CATSDLREGFGQPQHF. In DNA form, the CDR3 reads TGTGCCACCAGTGATTTGAGGGAGGGGTTTGGTCAGCCCCAGCATTTT.

This clone was seen a handful of times. The chain carries TRBV27 and TRBJ1-2; D not certain. Germline V lookup: CDR1 MNHEY, CDR2 SMNVEV (reference sequence). V dropped 6 bases and J dropped 8 bases, with 19 bases sitting between them. The CDR3 contains 14 residues. The CDR3 nucleotides are TGTGCCAGCAGGTCGACATCAAACCCGGGGGGCTACACCTTC. Its translation is CASRSTSNPGGYTF.

The chain joins TRBV10-3 to TRBJ1-1, with a weak D call TRBD1 (6 bases). CDR1 and CDR2 (germline): ENHRY, SYGVKD. The CDR3 contains 15 residues. V was trimmed by 0 bases and J by 0 bases, leaving 8 bases between them. The CDR3 sequence is CAISESGTLNTEAFF. The CDR3 bases are TGTGCCATCAGTGAGTCCGGGACACTGAACACTGAAGCTTTCTTT.

The chain uses TRBV3-1 (or the pseudogene TRBV3-2) and TRBJ1-2; D is possibly TRBD1 (6 bases). Trimming cost V 5 bases and J 2 bases, with 15 bases left between them. The V gene's germline CDR1 is LGHDT and CDR2 YNNKEL (reference sequence). The CDR3 has 15 amino acids. DNA for the CDR3: TGTGCCAGCAGCTTCCACAGGGAATCGAACTATGGCTACACCTTC. It yields the protein CASSFHRESNYGYTF.

The chain has TRBV6-1 and TRBJ2-7; D not certain. CDR1 is MNHNS, CDR2 SASEGT, per germline. The CDR3 length is 13 residues. Trimming pared 2 bases from V and 1 base from J, leaving 6 bases between. The chain's CDR3 is CASSEPGSYEQYF. The CDR3 bases are TGTGCCAGCAGTGAACCAGGATCCTACGAGCAGTACTTC.

The gene calls are TRBV6-5 and TRBJ1-5; D is undetermined. Trimming removed 7 bases at V and 4 bases at J, with 14 bases between. CDR1 MNHEY and CDR2 SVGAGI come from the germline V gene. The CDR3 contains 14 residues. CDR3 coding DNA: TGTGCCAGCACCCCCTTGGCCGGGAATCAGCCCCAGCATTTT. Amino acids: CASTPLAGNQPQHF.

The chain employs TRBV3-1 (or the pseudogene TRBV3-2) and TRBJ1-3; 11 bases match TRBD1. The CDR3 runs to 17 residues. From germline, CDR1 is LGHDT and CDR2 YNNKEL (reference sequence). Losses at the gene ends were 4 bases for V and 2 bases for J; bases not matched to a gene: 7. CDR3 protein: CASSRGQGARPGNTIYF. CDR3 in DNA: TGTGCCAGCAGCCGAGGACAGGGGGCGCGCCCTGGAAACACCATATATTTT.

The chain recombines TRBV29-1 with TRBJ2-5; D is perhaps TRBD2 (5 bases). Germline V gene lookup returns CDR1 SQVTM and CDR2 ANQGSEA. The CDR3 is 11 residues long. Trimming took 7 bases from V and 5 from J, leaving 11 bases between them. CDR3 in amino acids: CSGGEIETQYF. The CDR3 nucleotides are TGCAGCGGTGGGGAGATCGAGACCCAGTACTTC.

The chain is built from TRBV4-2 and TRBJ2-1, with 12 bases fitting TRBD2. With V trimmed by 0 bases and J by 0 bases, 0 bases remained unmatched. Looked up from germline, CDR1 is LGHNA and CDR2 is YNFKEQ. This CDR3 is built from 17 residues. CDR3 coding DNA: TGTGCCAGCAGCCAAGAACTAGCGGGAGGCTCCTACAATGAGCAGTTCTTC. This sequence encodes CASSQELAGGSYNEQFF.

The chain has TRBV5-1 and TRBJ1-1; D ambiguous. CDR1 is SGHRS, CDR2 YFSETQ, per germline. Trimming pared 1 base from V and 4 bases from J, leaving 11 bases between. CDR3 length equals 14 residues. Here the CDR3 DNA reads TGCGCCAGCAGCTTGATTCGGGAAGGCACTGAAGCTTTCTTT. It encodes CASSLIREGTEAFF.